The clone carrying this T cell receptor (beta chain) was observed a few times. No antigen is known for it. The data were produced by immunoSEQ multiplex PCR, yet TCRdb's version contains in-frame clones alone and is incomplete. The sample shows some 79,000 clones, about three quarters of them seen only once. The sample originates from a study of T cell responses to AZD1222 COVID-19 vaccine. Study-level points and caveats: Vaccine-related CD4 TCRs covered spike, predominating at 160-218 and 743-854.

The CDR3 runs to 13 residues. The germline CDR1 and CDR2 sequences are SGHRS and YFSETQ. V gave up 0 bases and J gave up 8 bases, with 11 bases separating them. The rearrangement uses TRBV5-1 and TRBJ1-2; D perhaps matches TRBD1 (6 bases). The input for sequencing was peripheral blood, taken 28 days after the second AZD1222 dose. The source of this sequence is an adult who received the AZD1222 COVID-19 vaccine. DNA for the CDR3: TGCGCCAGCAGCTTGGCAGGGGAAAGGGGCTACACCTTC. It encodes CASSLAGERGYTF.